This entry lists 32 T cell receptor beta chains sequenced from one sample in a study of blood T cell repertoires in COVID-19. Assay: immunoSEQ multiplex PCR; the TCRdb copy retains only in-frame clones and omits some. The data contain under 200,000 clones, 70% to 90% of them singletons. Source material: peripheral blood. All receptors derive from a man aged 40-49 years with active or convalescent COVID-19.

This rearrangement joins TRBV11-2 to TRBJ1-6; TRBD1 matches 9 bases. CDR1 and CDR2 from the germline V gene are SGHAT and FQNNGV. Trimming removed 1 base from V and 14 bases from J; junction bases left unmatched: 12. The length of the CDR3 is 16 residues. Here the CDR3 DNA reads TGTGCCAGCAGCTTAGGTCCGACAGGGGGAGGTCGGGCCCTCCACTTT. Its translation is CASSLGPTGGGRALHF.

This clone was picked up a small number of times. The chain links TRBV2 to TRBJ1-3; D is unclear. Per the germline V gene, CDR1 is SNHLY and CDR2 is FYNNEI. The V end was cut by 6 bases, the J end by 0 bases, with 9 bases between. This CDR3 region has 14 residues. CDR3 sequence (DNA): TGTGCCAGCAGCGAGGTGGGCTCTGGAAACACCATATATTTT. Residues: CASSEVGSGNTIYF.

This chain joins TRBV5-4 and TRBJ2-5, with D unresolved. The length of the CDR3 is 11 residues. Germline V lookup: CDR1 SGHNT, CDR2 YYREEE (reference sequence). V dropped 3 bases and J dropped 2 bases, with 2 bases sitting between them. CDR3 sequence (DNA): TGTGCCAGCAGCTCACAAGAGACCCAGTACTTC. Translated, it gives CASSSQETQYF.

J is TRBJ1-5 and V is TRBV1; whether TRBD1, the table's D call, matches the DNA was not checked. TRBV1 has pseudogene status. CDR3 length: 15 residues. The CDR3 bases are TGCACCAGCAGCCAAATGAGACAGGGGAGGCAGCCCCAGCATTTT. Translating it yields CTSSQMRQGRQPQHF.

This rearrangement joins TRBV5-1 to TRBJ2-7; TRBD1 is a possible D gene (6 bases). The V and J ends lost 4 bases and 4 bases respectively, with 15 bases between them. Germline V gene data show CDR1 as SGHRS and CDR2 as YFSETQ. The CDR3 is 14 residues long. CDR3 DNA: TGCGCCAGCAGCATACTACAGGGTGCTTACGAGCAGTACTTC. Translated: CASSILQGAYEQYF.

V usage is TRBV9 and J usage is TRBJ2-1, with D perhaps TRBD2 (6 bases). The CDR3 spans 17 residues. CDR1 is SGDLS, CDR2 YYNGEE, per germline. Deletions cut 4 bases from V and 0 bases from J, with 17 bases between. The CDR3 loop is CASSPTSSLGSYNEQFF. CDR3 DNA: TGTGCCAGCAGCCCTACTAGCTCCCTAGGCTCCTACAATGAGCAGTTCTTC.

The CDR3 nucleotides are TGTGCCAGCAAACAGGGGGATTCCTCTGAAGCTTTCTTT. This sequence encodes CASKQGDSSEAFF. The chain joins TRBV21-1 to TRBJ1-1; the tabulated D call, TRBD1, remains unverified against the DNA. TRBV21-1 is given as a pseudogene. CDR3 length equals 13 residues.

A few counts support this clone. CDR3 amino acids: CASSLPGINEQFF. The CDR3 DNA reads as TGTGCCAGCAGCTTACCGGGGATCAATGAGCAGTTCTTC. The J gene is TRBJ2-1, the V gene TRBV7-9; D might be TRBD2 (5 bases). This CDR3 contains 13 residues. The V end was cut by 2 bases, the J end by 6 bases, with 8 bases between. Germline values: CDR1 SEHNR, CDR2 FQNEAQ (reference sequence).

The J gene is TRBJ1-3, the V gene TRBV5-1; 7 positions match TRBD1. The junction had 2 bases not matched to a gene; V was cut back by 0 bases and J by 2 bases. This CDR3 region has 15 residues. The germline CDR1 and CDR2 sequences are SGHRS and YFSETQ. The CDR3 sequence is CASSLETGTGNTIYF. CDR3 DNA sequence: TGCGCCAGCAGCTTGGAGACAGGGACTGGAAACACCATATATTTT.

This chain connects TRBV12-3 or TRBV12-4 to TRBJ2-7; no firm D call. V shed 5 bases and J shed 3 bases, with 11 bases lying between them. This CDR3 is built from 13 residues. CDR3 DNA sequence: TGTGCCAGCAGTCAAGACATCGACTACGAGCAGTACTTC. Translating gives CASSQDIDYEQYF.

The rearrangement links TRBV6-1 to TRBJ1-5, with D tentatively TRBD1 (6 bases). The CDR3 totals 15 residues. Trimming left V 1 base short and J 5 bases short, with 12 bases between. Germline-derived CDR1 and CDR2 are MNHNS and SASEGT. The CDR3 reads CASSEVARGYQPQHF. In DNA, the CDR3 is TGTGCCAGCAGTGAAGTGGCCAGGGGTTATCAGCCCCAGCATTTT.

The V and J genes are TRBV6-5 and TRBJ1-5; possibly TRBD1 for D (6 bases). Germline V gene data show CDR1 as MNHEY and CDR2 as SVGAGI. CDR3 length: 15 residues. Deletions cut 7 bases from V and 5 bases from J, with 18 bases between. The DNA of the CDR3 is TGTGCCAGCATAAAAGGGGGAATACGGGATCAGCCCCAGCATTTT. Its protein is CASIKGGIRDQPQHF.

The rearrangement uses TRBV14 and TRBJ1-1; TRBD1 might be the D (6 bases). V was shortened by 1 base and J by 4 bases, with 10 bases between the two germline ends. Germline values: CDR1 SGHDN, CDR2 FVKESK. This CDR3 spans 14 amino acids. CDR3 sequence reads: CASSQVQGPTEAFF. CDR3 DNA sequence: TGTGCCAGCAGCCAAGTACAGGGACCCACTGAAGCTTTCTTT.

Comment on this clone: Other nucleotide sequences from this sample produce the same CDR3. The J gene is TRBJ1-2, the V gene TRBV5-6, with 7 positions matching TRBD1. The V gene's germline CDR1 is SGHDT and CDR2 YYEEEE. This CDR3 is built from 14 residues. V shed 2 bases, J shed 2 bases, and the junction held 3 bases outside the gene matches. In DNA, the CDR3 is TGTGCCAGCAGCTTCGGACAGGAAAACTATGGCTACACCTTC. This translates into CASSFGQENYGYTF.

The chain joins TRBV11-1 to TRBJ1-3; TRBD1 matches 8 bases. The CDR3 has 17 residues. Trimming cost V 0 bases and J 2 bases; bases outside gene matches: 6. Germline V CDR1 and CDR2: SGHAT, FQDESV (reference sequence). The CDR3 DNA reads TGTGCCAGCAGCTTAGCGGCGCCGACAGGGGCTGGAAACACCATATATTTT. As protein: CASSLAAPTGAGNTIYF.

Only one count was recorded for this clone. V usage is TRBV28 and J usage is TRBJ1-2, with D perhaps TRBD1 (5 bases). Germline V gene sequence: CDR1 MDHEN, CDR2 SYDVKM. CDR3 size: 14 residues. With 2 bases removed from V and 4 bases from J, the gap between germline ends came to 11 bases. CDR3 DNA: TGTGCCAGCAGTTTAGGCCAGGGCCGCTATGGCTACACCTTC. This translates into CASSLGQGRYGYTF.

The rearrangement links TRBV29-1 to TRBJ2-3; 12 bases are a match to TRBD2. The CDR3 contains 13 residues. CDR1 and CDR2 from the germline V gene are SQVTM and ANQGSEA. With V trimmed by 4 bases and J by 6 bases, 2 bases remained unmatched. The CDR3 spells CSVGGTSGDTQYF. The DNA of the CDR3 is TGCAGCGTTGGCGGGACTAGCGGGGATACGCAGTATTTT.

In nucleotides, the CDR3 is TGCGCCAGCAGCCGGACAGGGGCGGCGGAGTATGGCTACACCTTC. Protein: CASSRTGAAEYGYTF. The J gene is TRBJ1-2, the V gene TRBV5-1, with TRBD1 identical over 9 bases. This CDR3 has 15 amino acids. Germline V gives CDR1 SGHRS, CDR2 YFSETQ. V was clipped by 4 bases and J by 5 bases; unmatched bases: 9.

The genes are TRBV7-2 and TRBJ1-1, with TRBD1 matching over 7 bases. The CDR3 covers 14 residues. J lost 2 bases, V lost 6 bases, and 6 bases had no gene match. Looked up from germline, CDR1 is SGHTA and CDR2 is FQGNSA. Written as DNA, the CDR3 is TGTGCCAGCAGGGGGGACAGCTTAAACACTGAAGCTTTCTTT. Translation gives CASRGDSLNTEAFF.

This clone has only a few counts. The same CDR3 also results from other DNA sequences found in this sample. The chain is built from TRBV3-1 (or the pseudogene TRBV3-2) and TRBJ1-4, with 8 nucleotides matching TRBD1. In germline, CDR1 is LGHDT, CDR2 YNNKEL (reference sequence). The CDR3 is made up of 16 amino acids. Trimming removed 0 bases from V and 6 bases from J; junction bases left unmatched: 6. The CDR3 DNA reads as TGTGCCAGCAGCCAAGACATGACAGGGGACGATGAAAAACTGTTTTTT. Protein product: CASSQDMTGDDEKLFF.

The J gene is TRBJ1-6, the V gene TRBV4-2; 9 bases agree with TRBD1. In germline, CDR1 is LGHNA, CDR2 YNFKEQ. This CDR3 spans 14 amino acids. The V gene end was trimmed by 3 bases and the J gene end by 7 bases; junction bases not matched to a gene: 1. The CDR3 loop is CASSQGQGNSPLHF. The CDR3 DNA reads as TGTGCCAGCAGCCAGGGACAGGGAAATTCACCCCTCCACTTT.

This clone occurred a few times. The chain carries TRBV30 and TRBJ1-2; 8 bases are a match to TRBD1. The CDR3 is 14 amino acids. V gave up 3 bases and J gave up 8 bases; unmatched junction bases: 11. Per the germline V gene, CDR1 is GTSNPN and CDR2 is SVGIG (reference sequence). The CDR3 is CAWRGAGGLEGYTF. The CDR3 DNA reads TGTGCCTGGAGAGGAGCAGGGGGCTTGGAAGGCTACACCTTC.

The gene calls are TRBV6-6 and TRBJ2-5, with D possibly matching TRBD1 (5 bases). V shed 2 bases and J shed 7 bases, with 17 bases lying between them. Per the germline V gene, CDR1 is MNHNY and CDR2 is SVGAGI (reference sequence). The CDR3 totals 15 residues. As DNA, the CDR3 is TGTGCCAGCAGTTACACAGGTGGTGTCTTGGGGACCCAGTACTTC. Translated, it gives CASSYTGGVLGTQYF.

The chain recombines TRBV7-8 with TRBJ2-2; no clear D gene. This CDR3 has 13 residues. V lost 5 bases and J 6 bases, leaving 10 bases between the germline ends. Germline V gene sequence: CDR1 SGHVS, CDR2 FQNEAQ. The CDR3 protein is CASSADISGELFF. The CDR3 coding sequence is TGTGCCAGCAGCGCGGATATCTCCGGGGAGCTGTTTTTT.

This clone is a singleton in its sample. The chain couples TRBV29-1 to TRBJ2-7; 8 bases align to TRBD1. The CDR3 consists of 12 residues. The germline gives CDR1 SQVTM, CDR2 ANQGSEA. The junction had 5 bases not matched to a gene; V was cut back by 7 bases and J by 3 bases. The CDR3 region is CSAGTGIYEQYF. As DNA, the CDR3 is TGCAGCGCTGGGACAGGAATCTACGAGCAGTACTTC.

The chain uses TRBV6-5 and TRBJ1-5, with D possibly being TRBD1 (5 bases). Deletions cut 6 bases from V and 3 bases from J, with 15 bases between. The germline V gene encodes CDR1 MNHEY and CDR2 SVGAGI. The CDR3 length is 15 residues. CDR3 DNA sequence: TGTGCCAGCAGGGAGGGACCGTACCACAATCAGCCCCAGCATTTT. Translated: CASREGPYHNQPQHF.

Details on this clone: A read error may be the cause here, since a much bigger clone is one base away. The same CDR3 can be traced to other DNA sequences in this sample. This chain joins TRBV6-4 and TRBJ2-1; 9 bases agree with TRBD2. The trim removed 0 bases at V and 4 bases at J, leaving 1 base unmatched. Germline assignment: CDR1 MRHNA and CDR2 SNTAGT. The CDR3 consists of 15 residues. CDR3 sequence (DNA): TGTGCCAGCAGTGACTCTACTAGCGGGTACAATGAGCAGTTCTTC. As protein: CASSDSTSGYNEQFF.

In this sample, this clone turned up once. This rearrangement joins TRBV6-2 or TRBV6-3 to TRBJ1-2; weak D call: TRBD1 (6 bases). The CDR3 loop spans 16 amino acids. The V end was cut by 5 bases, the J end by 5 bases, with 21 bases between. CDR1 is MNHEY and CDR2 is SVGEGT in the germline V gene. CDR3: CASSTTDSFPWYGYTF. CDR3 nucleotide sequence: TGTGCCAGCAGTACTACGGACAGTTTTCCTTGGTATGGCTACACCTTC.

The CDR3 is CASSGRTTNTEAFF. DNA for the CDR3: TGTGCCAGCTCGGGAAGGACAACCAACACTGAAGCTTTCTTT. V gene TRBV18 combines with J gene TRBJ1-1; D may be TRBD1 (5 bases). Between the trimmed V and J ends, which lost 6 bases and 2 bases, there was a span of 13 bases. The CDR3 sequence is 14 residues long. Per the germline V gene, CDR1 is KGHSH and CDR2 is LQKENI. Using reference TRBV18 and TRBJ1-1 for the parts outside the CDR3, the full variable domain is NAGVMQNPRHLVRRRGQEARLRCSPMKGHSHVYWYRQLPEEGLKFMVYLQKENIIDESGMPKERFSAEFPKEGPSILRIQQVVRGDSAAYFCASSGRTTNTEAFFGQGTRLTVV.

This clone was seen once. The chain is built from TRBV5-8 and TRBJ2-1; D gene uncertain. V was cut by 0 bases and J by 4 bases, with 8 bases left in between. There are 14 residues in the CDR3. Germline V CDR1 and CDR2: SGHTS, YDEGEE. The CDR3 reads CASSLVATYNEQFF. In DNA form, the CDR3 reads TGTGCCAGCAGCTTGGTCGCTACGTACAATGAGCAGTTCTTC.

This rearrangement joins TRBV4-1 to TRBJ1-3, with D perhaps TRBD1 (6 bases). The CDR3 covers 14 residues. Germline V CDR1 and CDR2: MGHRA, YSYEKL. V was clipped by 5 bases and J by 1 base, with 9 bases between them. As DNA, the CDR3 is TGCGCCAGCAGCGAACAGGGATCTGGAAACACCATATATTTT. It specifies CASSEQGSGNTIYF.

The rearrangement links TRBV20-1 to TRBJ1-2; 8 bases align to TRBD1. The CDR3 is made up of 15 amino acids. The germline V gene has CDR1 DFQATT and CDR2 SNEGSKA (reference sequence). Losses at the gene ends were 6 bases for V and 8 bases for J; bases not matched to a gene: 17. CDR3 protein: CSASPPTGALGGYTF. For the CDR3, the DNA is TGCAGTGCGAGTCCCCCGACAGGGGCCTTGGGGGGCTACACCTTC.